This TCR beta chain was recovered during a study of early T cells in non-severe SARS-CoV-2 infection. Background on the study: The chains were unpaired, and the sequenced material was bulk RNA from unsorted whole blood.

Study-wide points: VDJdb-based matching was biased toward anti-spike CD8 responses and missed private and CD4 specificities.

This clonotype was seen only a few times. Antigen unknown. The CDR3 contains 14 residues. The ends lost 4 bases at V and 2 bases at J; junction bases unmatched: 0. Germline CDR1 KGHSH, CDR2 LQKENI. Individual cDNA molecules carried attached unique molecular identifiers. TCRdb redid the calling of the 5' RACE reads with MiXCR, one entry per CDR3 protein. The table shows about 60,000 distinct CDR3 sequences, with around 13% occurring only once. Sequenced: whole blood. This TCR was sampled from an adult who was a healthcare worker with PCR-confirmed SARS-CoV-2 infection or an uninfected control (not recorded which). The rearrangement uses TRBV18 and TRBJ2-1, with 9 positions matching TRBD1. Here the CDR3 DNA reads TGTGCCAGCTCACGGGACAGGGCCTACAATGAGCAGTTCTTC. This codes for CASSRDRAYNEQFF.